What follows is one TCR beta chain and its context. Its target is unknown. Germline CDR1 is SGDLS and CDR2 is YYNGEE. V was trimmed by 3 bases and J by 2 bases, leaving 14 bases between them. The length of the CDR3 is 15 residues. Using RNA template, CDR3s of TCR alpha and beta were amplified with iRepertoire arm-PCR. TCRdb used MiXCR to reprocess the multiplex PCR reads, holding one entry per CDR3 protein. The sample contains more than 85,000 distinct CDR3 sequences, less than 30% of which appear only once. The data stem from a study of glioma-infiltrating T cells. Whole-study results and caveats: Tissue-blood divergence was below expectation in non-neoplastic patients, above in gliomas. CDR3 overlap between tissue and blood was very small.

This sequence was found in a human donor with low-grade glioma or glioblastoma, undergoing nonglioma brain surgery, or in good health (not recorded which). Specimen: glioma tissue, nonneoplastic brain tissue, or PBMCs (not recorded which). This chain joins TRBV9 and TRBJ1-1, with a weak D call TRBD1 (6 bases). CDR3 DNA sequence: TGTGCCAGCAGCGCTCTGGGACAAACCAACACTGAAGCTTTCTTT. This translates into CASSALGQTNTEAFF.